The rows below give T cell receptor beta chains drawn from one sample of a study of siplizumab effects on memory and regulatory T cells. Libraries were prepared by immunoSEQ multiplex PCR; TCRdb keeps only in-frame clonotypes and omits some of them. The sample records about 50,000 clones, roughly 93% being singletons. Sequenced material: CD8+ T cells sorted from blood. These receptors were taken from a human donor in good health. The CDR3 runs from the conserved cysteine through the conserved F or W. A D gene is named only where the DNA matches it firmly. Some rows have no size entry. The others give once, few or many, or a class for an expanded clone.

d_call j_call v_call clone_size cdr3_nt cdr3_aa
TRBD2 TRBJ2-7 TRBV13 - TGTGCCAGCAGCTACGGACTAGCGGGCTACGAGCAGTACTTC CASSYGLAGYEQYF
- TRBJ1-1 TRBV27 - TGTGCCAGCAGTTTAGATTCCGGGTTTAACACTGAAGCTTTCTTT CASSLDSGFNTEAFF
- TRBJ2-7 TRBV19 once TGTGCCAGTAGTATCGAACCCCTCCACCACGAGCAGTACTTC CASSIEPLHHEQYF
TRBD2 TRBJ2-1 TRBV19 once TGTGCCAGTAGTATAGTCCTAGCGGGAGCGGGGAATGAGCAGTTCTTC CASSIVLAGAGNEQFF
TRBD2 TRBJ2-7 TRBV6-6 - TGTGCCAGCAGTTACTTGTCTAGCGGGATAAACTACGAGCAGTACTTC CASSYLSSGINYEQYF
- TRBJ2-7 TRBV6-1 once TGTGCCAGCGGTGGTTTGGGATCCTACGAGCAGTACTTC CASGGLGSYEQYF
- TRBJ2-5 TRBV5-3 once TGTGCCAGCAGTCGGGGAAGGGAGACCCAGTACTTC CASSRGRETQYF
TRBD1 TRBJ1-1 TRBV5-6 - TGTGCCAGCAGCCCTGGGGGGTCCGGGACAGATGAAGCTTTCTTT CASSPGGSGTDEAFF
- TRBJ2-3 TRBV28 - TGTGCCAGCAGTTTCGTCGCGGGGACAGATACGCAGTATTTT CASSFVAGTDTQYF
- TRBJ2-7 TRBV19 - TGTGCCAGTAGTATAGTCCCGGGAGTTGCCTACGAGCAGTACTTC CASSIVPGVAYEQYF
TRBD2 TRBJ2-7 TRBV5-4 - TGTGCCAGCAGCTTTAGCGGGAGATCCTACGAGCAGTACTTC CASSFSGRSYEQYF
TRBD1 TRBJ2-7 TRBV27 - TGTGCCAGCAGTCCGGACAGGGGTTACGAGCAGTACTTC CASSPDRGYEQYF
TRBD2 TRBJ2-4 TRBV2 - TGTGCCAGCAAGCGGGGGGATGGCAAAAACATTCAGTACTTC CASKRGDGKNIQYF
- TRBJ2-7 TRBV11-2 few TGTGCCAGCAGCTTAGAGGTGAGCTCCTACGAGCAGTACTTC CASSLEVSSYEQYF
- TRBJ1-1 TRBV6-1 - TGTGCCAGCATGTGGAGGGGTCGGGAAGCTTTCTTT CASMWRGREAFF
- TRBJ2-1 TRBV6-1 - TGTGCCAGCAGTGAAGCGCAACTAACCCCCTACAATGAGCAGTTCTTC CASSEAQLTPYNEQFF
TRBD2 TRBJ2-3 TRBV9 - TGTGCCAGCAGCGACTATCTAGCGGGAGGCGGTAGCACAGATACGCAGTATTTT CASSDYLAGGGSTDTQYF
TRBD1 TRBJ1-5 TRBV13 - TGTGCCAGCAGCTTTGGATCGGGACAGGGATTCAATCAGCCCCAGCATTTT CASSFGSGQGFNQPQHF
TRBD1 TRBJ2-1 TRBV5-6 - TGTGCCAGCAGCTTTCGGGACAGCAATGAGCAGTTCTTC CASSFRDSNEQFF
- TRBJ1-4 TRBV28 - TGTGCCACCCGTGGTCTGGTGTTTAATGAAAAACTGTTTTTT CATRGLVFNEKLFF
- TRBJ2-5 TRBV7-8 - TGTGCCAGCAGCTTACCTCGAACTCCTGCGGAGACCCAGTACTTC CASSLPRTPAETQYF
- TRBJ2-1 TRBV15 - TGTGCCACCAGCAGGGGAGTCGGGGGTCCGTCCTACAATGAGCAGTTCTTC CATSRGVGGPSYNEQFF
- TRBJ2-7 TRBV9 few TGTGCCAGCAGCGTAGAATCGGGGAGCTCCTACGAGCAGTACTTC CASSVESGSSYEQYF
- TRBJ2-7 TRBV21-1 few TGTGCCAGCAGCAAAGTGTCGCCAGGACGATTCTACGAGCAGTACTTC CASSKVSPGRFYEQYF
- TRBJ1-1 TRBV5-4 - TGTGCCAGCAGCTTGGCCTTTGGGAACACTGAAGCTTTCTTT CASSLAFGNTEAFF